This T cell receptor (beta chain) was obtained from a study of cytomegalovirus exposure and HLA in healthy donors. Whole-study results and caveats: Reports indicated that the classifier achieved high specificity and sensitivity in diagnosing cytomegalovirus status. A few chains tied to CMV proved CMV antigen-specific in vitro.

13 Jbeta primers and 60 Vbeta primers were used for the PCR. Produced via immunoSEQ multiplex PCR; TCRdb's table is partial and in-frame only. The profile shows approximately 260,000 clones, 70% to 90% of them singletons. A few counts support this clone. Its matching antigen is unknown. One end of the junction is discordant with germline, which a read error may explain. Germline V gives CDR1 SSHAT, CDR2 FNYEAQ (reference sequence). This CDR3 has 15 amino acids. The sample was PBMCs. This TCR was sampled from a middle-aged woman in good health and CMV-seropositive. The chain combines TRBV7-7 with TRBJ2-3, with a possible D match to TRBD2 (6 bases). The CDR3 nucleotides are TGTGCTAGCAGCCCGGAGGGCGGAGGCACAGATACGCAGTATTTT. It specifies CASSPEGGGTDTQYF. The full variable domain, rest sourced from reference TRBV7-7 and TRBJ2-3, is GAGVSQSPRYKVTKRGQDVTLRCDPISSHATLYWYQQALGQGPEFLTYFNYEAQPDKSGLPSDRFSAERPEGSISTLTIQRTEQRDSAMYRCASSPEGGGTDTQYFGPGTRLTVL.